This entry describes one TCR beta chain. The sample comes from a study of blood T cell repertoires in COVID-19. About the research overall: Acute-phase and convalescent COVID-19 samples originated in the United States, Italy and Spain. Sources were T cells, B-cell-depleted T cells, or PBMCs; the material itself was cDNA or gDNA.

Authors' processing steps: Amplified reference gene primers provided the basis for estimating nucleated cell counts. Repertoires were generated with immunoSEQ multiplex PCR, while TCRdb's copy carries only in-frame clones and drops some. Clone size and V and J calls were adopted from that table, with D and trimming inferred from the DNA. The sample has tens of thousands of clones; 88% are singletons. This CDR3 has 16 residues. The germline V gene has CDR1 SGHRS and CDR2 YFSETQ. The V end was cut by 0 bases, the J end by 3 bases, with 15 bases between. The material sequenced was peripheral blood. The source is a man aged 50 or older with acute or convalescent COVID-19. This chain joins TRBV5-1 and TRBJ2-5; possible D gene TRBD2, 6 bases. The CDR3 spells CASSLAGTGREETQYF. As DNA, the CDR3 is TGCGCCAGCAGCTTGGCCGGGACTGGCAGGGAAGAGACCCAGTACTTC. Variable domain in full (rest from reference TRBV5-1 and TRBJ2-5): KAGVTQTPRYLIKTRGQQVTLSCSPISGHRSVSWYQQTPGQGLQFLFEYFSETQRNKGNFPGRFSGRQFSNSRSEMNVSTLELGDSALYLCASSLAGTGREETQYFGPGTRLLVL.